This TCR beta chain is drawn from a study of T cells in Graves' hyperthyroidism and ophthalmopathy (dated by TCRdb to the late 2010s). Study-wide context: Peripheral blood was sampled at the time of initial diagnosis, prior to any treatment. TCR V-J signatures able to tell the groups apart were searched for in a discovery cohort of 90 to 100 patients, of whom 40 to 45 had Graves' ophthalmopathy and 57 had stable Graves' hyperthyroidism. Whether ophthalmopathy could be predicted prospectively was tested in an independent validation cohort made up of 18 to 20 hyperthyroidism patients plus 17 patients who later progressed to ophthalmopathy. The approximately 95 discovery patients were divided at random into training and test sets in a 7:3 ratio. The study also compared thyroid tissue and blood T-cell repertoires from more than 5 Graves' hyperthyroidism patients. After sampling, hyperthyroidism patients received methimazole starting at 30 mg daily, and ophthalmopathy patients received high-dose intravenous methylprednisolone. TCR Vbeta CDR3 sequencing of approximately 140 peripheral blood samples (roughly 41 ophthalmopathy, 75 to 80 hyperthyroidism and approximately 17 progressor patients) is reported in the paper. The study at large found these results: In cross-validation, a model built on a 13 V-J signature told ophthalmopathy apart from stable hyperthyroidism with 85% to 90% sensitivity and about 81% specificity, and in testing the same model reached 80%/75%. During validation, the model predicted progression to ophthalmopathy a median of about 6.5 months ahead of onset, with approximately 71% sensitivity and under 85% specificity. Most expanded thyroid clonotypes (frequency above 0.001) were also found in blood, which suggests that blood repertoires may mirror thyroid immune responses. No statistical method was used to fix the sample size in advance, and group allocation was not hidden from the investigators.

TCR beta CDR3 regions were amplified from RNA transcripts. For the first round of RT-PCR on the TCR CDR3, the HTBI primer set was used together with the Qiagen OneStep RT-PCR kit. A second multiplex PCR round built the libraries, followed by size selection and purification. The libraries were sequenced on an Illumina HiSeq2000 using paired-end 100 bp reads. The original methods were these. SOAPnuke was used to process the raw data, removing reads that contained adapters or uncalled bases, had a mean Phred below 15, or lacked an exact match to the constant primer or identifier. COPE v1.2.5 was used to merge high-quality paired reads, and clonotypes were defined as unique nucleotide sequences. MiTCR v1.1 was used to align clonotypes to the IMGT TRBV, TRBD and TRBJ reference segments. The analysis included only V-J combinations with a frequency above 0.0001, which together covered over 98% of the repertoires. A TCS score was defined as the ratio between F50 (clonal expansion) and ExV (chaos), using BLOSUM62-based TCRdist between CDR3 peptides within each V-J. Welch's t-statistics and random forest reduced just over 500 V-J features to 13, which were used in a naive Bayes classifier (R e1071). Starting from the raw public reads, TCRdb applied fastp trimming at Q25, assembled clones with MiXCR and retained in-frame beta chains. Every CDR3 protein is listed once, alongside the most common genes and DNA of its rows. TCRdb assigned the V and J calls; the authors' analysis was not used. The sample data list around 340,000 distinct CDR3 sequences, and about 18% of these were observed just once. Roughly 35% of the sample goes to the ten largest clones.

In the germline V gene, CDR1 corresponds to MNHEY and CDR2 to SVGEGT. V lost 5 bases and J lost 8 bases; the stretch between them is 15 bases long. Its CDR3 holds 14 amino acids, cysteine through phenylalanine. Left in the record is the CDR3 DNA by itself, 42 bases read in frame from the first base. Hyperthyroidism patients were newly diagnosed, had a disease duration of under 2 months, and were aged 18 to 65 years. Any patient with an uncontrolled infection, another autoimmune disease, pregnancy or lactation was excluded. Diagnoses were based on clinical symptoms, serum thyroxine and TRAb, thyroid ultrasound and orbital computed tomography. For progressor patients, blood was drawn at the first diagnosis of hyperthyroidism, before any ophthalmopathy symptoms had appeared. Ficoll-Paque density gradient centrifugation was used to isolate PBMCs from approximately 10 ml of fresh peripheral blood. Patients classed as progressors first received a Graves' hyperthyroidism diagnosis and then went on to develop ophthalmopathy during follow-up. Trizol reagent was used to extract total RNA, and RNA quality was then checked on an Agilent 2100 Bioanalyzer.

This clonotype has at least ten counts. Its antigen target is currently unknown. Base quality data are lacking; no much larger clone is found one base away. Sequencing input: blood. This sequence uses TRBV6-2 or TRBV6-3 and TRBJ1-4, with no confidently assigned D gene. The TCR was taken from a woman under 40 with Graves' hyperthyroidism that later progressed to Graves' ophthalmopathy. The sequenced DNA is TGTGCCAGCAGTGTAGGGCCTATGGAGGAAAAACTGTTTTTT. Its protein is CASSVGPMEEKLFF.